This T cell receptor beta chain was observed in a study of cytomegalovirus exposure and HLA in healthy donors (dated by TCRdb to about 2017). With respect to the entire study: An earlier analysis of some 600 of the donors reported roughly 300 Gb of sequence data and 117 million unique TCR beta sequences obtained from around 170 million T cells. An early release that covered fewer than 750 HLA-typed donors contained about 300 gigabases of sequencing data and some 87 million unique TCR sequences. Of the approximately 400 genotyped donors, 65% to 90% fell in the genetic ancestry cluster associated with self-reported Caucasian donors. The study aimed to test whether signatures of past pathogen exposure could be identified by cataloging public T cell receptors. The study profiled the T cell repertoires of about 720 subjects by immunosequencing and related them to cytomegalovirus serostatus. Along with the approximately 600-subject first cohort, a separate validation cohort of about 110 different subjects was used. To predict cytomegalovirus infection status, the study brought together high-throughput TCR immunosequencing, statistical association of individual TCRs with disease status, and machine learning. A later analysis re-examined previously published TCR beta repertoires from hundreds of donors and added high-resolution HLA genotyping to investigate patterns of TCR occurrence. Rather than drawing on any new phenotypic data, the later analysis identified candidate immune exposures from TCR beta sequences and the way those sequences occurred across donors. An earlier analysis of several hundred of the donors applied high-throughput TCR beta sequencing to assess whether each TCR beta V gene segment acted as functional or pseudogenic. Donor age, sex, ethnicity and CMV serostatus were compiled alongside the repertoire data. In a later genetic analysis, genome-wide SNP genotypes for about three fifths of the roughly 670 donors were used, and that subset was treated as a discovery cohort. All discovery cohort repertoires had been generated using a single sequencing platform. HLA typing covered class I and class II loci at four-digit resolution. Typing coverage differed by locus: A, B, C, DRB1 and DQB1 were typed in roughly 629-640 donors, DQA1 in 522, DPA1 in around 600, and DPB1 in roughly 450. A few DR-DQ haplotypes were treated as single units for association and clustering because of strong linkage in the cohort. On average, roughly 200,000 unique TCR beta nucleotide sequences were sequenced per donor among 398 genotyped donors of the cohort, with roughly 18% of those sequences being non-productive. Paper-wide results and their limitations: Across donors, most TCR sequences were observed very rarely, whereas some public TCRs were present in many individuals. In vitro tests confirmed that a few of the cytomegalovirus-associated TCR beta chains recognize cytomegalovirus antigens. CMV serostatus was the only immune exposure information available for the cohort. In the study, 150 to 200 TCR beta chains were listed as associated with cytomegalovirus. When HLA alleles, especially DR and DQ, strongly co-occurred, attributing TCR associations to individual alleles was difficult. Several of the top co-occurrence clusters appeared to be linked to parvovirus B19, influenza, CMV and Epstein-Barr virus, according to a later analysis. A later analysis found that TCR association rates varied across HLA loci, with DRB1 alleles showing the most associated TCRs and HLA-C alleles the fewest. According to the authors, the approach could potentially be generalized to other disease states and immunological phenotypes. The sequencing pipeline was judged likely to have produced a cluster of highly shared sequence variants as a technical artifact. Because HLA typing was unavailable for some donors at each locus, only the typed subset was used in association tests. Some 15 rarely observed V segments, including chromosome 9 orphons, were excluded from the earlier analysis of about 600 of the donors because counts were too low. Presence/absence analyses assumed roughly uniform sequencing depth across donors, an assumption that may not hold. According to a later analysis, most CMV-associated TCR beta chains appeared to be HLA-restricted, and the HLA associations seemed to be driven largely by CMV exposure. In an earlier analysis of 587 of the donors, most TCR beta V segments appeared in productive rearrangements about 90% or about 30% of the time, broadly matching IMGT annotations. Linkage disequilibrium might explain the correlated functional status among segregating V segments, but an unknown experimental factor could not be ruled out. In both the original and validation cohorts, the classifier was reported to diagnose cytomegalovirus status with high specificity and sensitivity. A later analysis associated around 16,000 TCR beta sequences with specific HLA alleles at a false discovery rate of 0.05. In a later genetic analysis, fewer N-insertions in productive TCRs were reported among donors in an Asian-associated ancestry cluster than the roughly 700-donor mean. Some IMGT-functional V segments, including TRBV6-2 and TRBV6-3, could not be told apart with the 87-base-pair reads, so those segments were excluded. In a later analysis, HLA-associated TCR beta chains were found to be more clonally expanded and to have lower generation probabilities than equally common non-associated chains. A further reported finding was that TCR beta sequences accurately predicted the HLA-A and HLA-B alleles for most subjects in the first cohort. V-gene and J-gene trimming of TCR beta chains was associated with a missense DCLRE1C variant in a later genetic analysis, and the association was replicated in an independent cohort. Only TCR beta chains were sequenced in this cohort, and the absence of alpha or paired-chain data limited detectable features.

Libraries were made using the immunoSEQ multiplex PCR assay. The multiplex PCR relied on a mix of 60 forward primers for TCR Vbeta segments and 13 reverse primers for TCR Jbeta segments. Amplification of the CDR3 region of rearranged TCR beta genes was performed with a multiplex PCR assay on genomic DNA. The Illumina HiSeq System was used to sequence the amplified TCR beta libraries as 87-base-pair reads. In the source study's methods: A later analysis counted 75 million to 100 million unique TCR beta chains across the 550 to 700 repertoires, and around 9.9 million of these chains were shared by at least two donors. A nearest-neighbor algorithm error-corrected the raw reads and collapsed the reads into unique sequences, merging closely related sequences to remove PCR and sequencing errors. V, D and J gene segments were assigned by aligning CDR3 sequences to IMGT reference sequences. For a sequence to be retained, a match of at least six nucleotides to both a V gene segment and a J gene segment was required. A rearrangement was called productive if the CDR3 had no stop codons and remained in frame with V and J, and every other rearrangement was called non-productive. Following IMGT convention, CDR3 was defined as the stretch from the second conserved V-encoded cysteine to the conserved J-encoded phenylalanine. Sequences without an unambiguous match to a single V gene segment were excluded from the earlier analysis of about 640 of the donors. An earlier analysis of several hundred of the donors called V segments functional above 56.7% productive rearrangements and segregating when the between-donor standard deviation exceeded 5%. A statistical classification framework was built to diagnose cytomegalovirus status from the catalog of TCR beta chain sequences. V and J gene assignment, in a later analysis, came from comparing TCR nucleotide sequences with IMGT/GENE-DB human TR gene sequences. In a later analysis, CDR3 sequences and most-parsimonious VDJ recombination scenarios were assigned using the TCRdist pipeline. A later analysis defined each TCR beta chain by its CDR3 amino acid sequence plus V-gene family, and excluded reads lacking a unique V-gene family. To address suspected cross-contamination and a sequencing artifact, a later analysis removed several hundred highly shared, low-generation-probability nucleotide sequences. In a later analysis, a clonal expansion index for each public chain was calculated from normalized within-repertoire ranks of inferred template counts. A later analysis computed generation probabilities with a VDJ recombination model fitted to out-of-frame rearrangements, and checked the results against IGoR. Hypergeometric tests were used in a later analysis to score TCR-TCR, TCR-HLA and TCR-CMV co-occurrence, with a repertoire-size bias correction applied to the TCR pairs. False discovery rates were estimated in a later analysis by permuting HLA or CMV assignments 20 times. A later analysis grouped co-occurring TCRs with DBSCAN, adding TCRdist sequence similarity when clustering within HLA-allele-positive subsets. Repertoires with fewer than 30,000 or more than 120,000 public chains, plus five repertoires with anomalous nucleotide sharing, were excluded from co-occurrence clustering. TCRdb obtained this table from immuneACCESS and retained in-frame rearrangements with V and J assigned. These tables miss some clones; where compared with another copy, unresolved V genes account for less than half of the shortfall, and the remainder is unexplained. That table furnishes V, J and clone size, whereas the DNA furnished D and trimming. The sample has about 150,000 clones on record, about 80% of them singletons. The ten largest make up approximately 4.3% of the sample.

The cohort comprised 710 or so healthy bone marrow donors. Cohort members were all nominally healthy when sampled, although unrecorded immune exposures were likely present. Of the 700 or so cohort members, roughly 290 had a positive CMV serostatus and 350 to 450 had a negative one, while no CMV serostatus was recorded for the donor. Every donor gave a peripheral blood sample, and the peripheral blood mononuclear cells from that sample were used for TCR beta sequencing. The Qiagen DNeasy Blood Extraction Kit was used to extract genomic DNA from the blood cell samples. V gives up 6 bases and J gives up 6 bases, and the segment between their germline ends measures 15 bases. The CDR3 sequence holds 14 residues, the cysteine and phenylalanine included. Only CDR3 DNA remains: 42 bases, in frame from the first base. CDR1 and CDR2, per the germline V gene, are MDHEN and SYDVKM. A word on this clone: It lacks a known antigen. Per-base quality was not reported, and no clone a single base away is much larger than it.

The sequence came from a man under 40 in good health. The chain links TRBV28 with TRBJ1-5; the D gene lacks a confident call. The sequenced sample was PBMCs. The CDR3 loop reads CASSPAPAGQPQHF. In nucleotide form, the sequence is TGTGCCAGCAGCCCGGCCCCGGCGGGTCAGCCCCAGCATTTT. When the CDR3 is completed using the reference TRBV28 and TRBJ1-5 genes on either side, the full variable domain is DVKVTQSSRYLVKRTGEKVFLECVQDMDHENMFWYRQDPGLGLRLIYFSYDVKMKEKGDIPEGYSVSREKKERFSLILESASTNQTSMYLCASSPAPAGQPQHFGDGTRLSIL.